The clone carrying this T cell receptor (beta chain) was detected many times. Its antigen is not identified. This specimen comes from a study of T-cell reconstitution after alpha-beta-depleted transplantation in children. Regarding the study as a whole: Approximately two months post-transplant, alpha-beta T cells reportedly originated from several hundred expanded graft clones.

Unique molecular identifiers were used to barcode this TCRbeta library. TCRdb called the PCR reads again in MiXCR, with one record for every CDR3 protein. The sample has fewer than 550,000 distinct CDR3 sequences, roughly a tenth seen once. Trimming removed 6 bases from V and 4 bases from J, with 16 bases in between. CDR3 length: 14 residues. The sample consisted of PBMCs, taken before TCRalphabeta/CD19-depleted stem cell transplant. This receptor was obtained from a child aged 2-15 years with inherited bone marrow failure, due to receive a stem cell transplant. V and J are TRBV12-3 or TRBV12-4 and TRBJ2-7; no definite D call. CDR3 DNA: TGTGCCAGCAGCCTCGGGTCCGACTTATACGAGCAGTACTTC. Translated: CASSLGSDLYEQYF.